This is a list of T cell receptor beta chains from one sample in a study of response to subunit inactivated influenza vaccine. MiXCR, applied by TCRdb to the RT-PCR reads, yields one record per CDR3 protein. Of some 640,000 distinct CDR3 sequences listed, around 13% are singletons. This sample comprised PBMCs from blood, obtained 14 to 15 days before vaccination. These receptors originate from a man aged 50-59 years who received an inactivated influenza vaccine. The CDR3 runs from the conserved cysteine through the conserved F or W. A D gene is named only where the DNA matches it firmly. The size entry is marked missing in some rows and otherwise reads once, few, many or a size class.

D: -; size: -; J: TRBJ2-3; length: 14; V: TRBV5-1; CDR3: CASSPGTPSDTQYF; DNA: TGCGCCAGCAGCCCCGGGACCCCGTCTGATACGCAGTATTTT
D: -; size: -; J: TRBJ2-7; length: 13; V: TRBV12-3/TRBV12-4; CDR3: CATSPGNSYEQYF; DNA: TGTGCCACTTCACCAGGGAACTCCTACGAGCAGTACTTC
D: -; size: -; J: TRBJ2-7; length: 13; V: TRBV5-5; CDR3: CAISPGRGYEQYF; DNA: TGTGCCATCAGCCCCGGACGGGGCTACGAGCAGTACTTC
D: TRBD2; size: many; J: TRBJ2-3; length: 17; V: TRBV6-1; CDR3: CASTPLFAGGSTDTQYF; DNA: TGTGCCAGCACCCCCTTGTTTGCGGGGGGTAGCACAGATACGCAGTATTTT
D: -; size: few; J: TRBJ2-7; length: 11; V: TRBV5-1; CDR3: CASSFYTAGYF; DNA: TGCGCCAGCAGCTTTTATACGGCAGGCTACTTC
D: TRBD1; size: few; J: TRBJ2-5; length: 17; V: TRBV7-9; CDR3: CASSLAPRDSAKETQYF; DNA: TGTGCCAGCAGCTTAGCGCCAAGGGACAGCGCCAAAGAGACCCAGTACTTC
D: TRBD1; size: -; J: TRBJ2-4; length: 14; V: TRBV12-3/TRBV12-4; CDR3: CASSLSDRGDIQYF; DNA: TGTGCCAGCAGTTTATCGGACAGGGGGGACATTCAGTACTTC
D: TRBD2; size: few; J: TRBJ2-1; length: 15; V: TRBV15; CDR3: CATSRDSGRGNEQFF; DNA: TGTGCCACCAGCAGAGATAGCGGGAGGGGTAATGAGCAGTTCTTC
D: -; size: -; J: TRBJ1-4; length: 13; V: TRBV7-2; CDR3: CASRSTRGEKLFF; DNA: TGTGCCAGCAGATCCACCCGGGGGGAAAAACTGTTTTTT
D: TRBD1; size: many; J: TRBJ2-3; length: 14; V: TRBV14; CDR3: CASSRTGGSYTQYF; DNA: TGTGCCAGCAGCCGGACAGGGGGCTCTTATACGCAGTATTTT
D: TRBD2; size: -; J: TRBJ2-7; length: 17; V: TRBV4-2; CDR3: CASSQVPEAGGRYEQYF; DNA: TGTGCCAGCAGCCAAGTGCCAGAAGCGGGGGGGAGGTACGAGCAGTACTTC
D: -; size: -; J: TRBJ1-4; length: 17; V: TRBV4-3; CDR3: CASSQGTGGPTNEKLFF; DNA: TGCGCCAGCAGCCAAGGAACGGGGGGCCCAACTAATGAAAAACTGTTTTTT
D: -; size: many; J: TRBJ2-1; length: 13; V: TRBV7-4; CDR3: CARGRSSYNEQFF; DNA: TGTGCCAGGGGACGGAGCTCCTACAATGAGCAGTTCTTC
D: TRBD2; size: few; J: TRBJ2-3; length: 18; V: TRBV15; CDR3: CATSRDGLAGSSTYTQYF; DNA: TGTGCCACCAGCAGAGATGGACTAGCGGGATCTAGCACATATACGCAGTATTTT
D: TRBD1; size: -; J: TRBJ2-7; length: 16; V: TRBV5-5; CDR3: CASSLASGTVLYEQYF; DNA: TGTGCCAGCAGCTTGGCCTCCGGGACAGTCCTCTACGAGCAGTACTTC
D: -; size: -; J: TRBJ2-7; length: 15; V: TRBV7-8; CDR3: CASSLVTGPTYEQYF; DNA: TGTGCCAGCAGCTTAGTAACGGGACCCACCTACGAGCAGTACTTC
D: TRBD2; size: once; J: TRBJ2-5; length: 15; V: TRBV27; CDR3: CASKLGLAGGETQYF; DNA: TGTGCCAGCAAATTGGGACTAGCGGGGGGAGAGACCCAGTACTTC
D: TRBD1; size: many; J: TRBJ1-2; length: 16; V: TRBV5-6; CDR3: CASSSPGDRGQSGYTF; DNA: TGTGCCAGCAGCTCCCCAGGGGACAGAGGGCAAAGTGGCTACACCTTC
D: -; size: -; J: TRBJ2-6; length: 18; V: TRBV4-2; CDR3: CASSQVAGAISGANVLTF; DNA: TGTGCCAGCAGCCAAGTGGCGGGGGCCATCTCTGGGGCCAACGTCCTGACTTTC
D: -; size: few; J: TRBJ2-3; length: 16; V: TRBV13; CDR3: CASSLGRGLSTDTQYF; DNA: TGTGCCAGCAGCTTAGGACGCGGGCTTAGCACAGATACGCAGTATTTT
D: TRBD1; size: many; J: TRBJ2-7; length: 12; V: TRBV20-1; CDR3: CSVQGEVYEQYF; DNA: TGCAGCGTACAGGGGGAGGTATACGAGCAGTACTTC
D: TRBD1; size: few; J: TRBJ1-1; length: 14; V: TRBV10-3; CDR3: CAIKETGINTEAFF; DNA: TGTGCCATTAAAGAGACAGGGATAAACACTGAAGCTTTCTTT
D: TRBD2; size: few; J: TRBJ2-5; length: 15; V: TRBV28; CDR3: CASRGTRRGQETQYF; DNA: TGTGCCAGCAGGGGGACTAGGCGGGGTCAAGAGACCCAGTACTTC
D: TRBD2; size: few; J: TRBJ2-2; length: 15; V: TRBV6-2/TRBV6-3; CDR3: CASSNGLAGSVELFF; DNA: TGTGCCAGCAGTAACGGACTAGCGGGGTCCGTGGAGCTGTTTTTT
D: -; size: -; J: TRBJ2-5; length: 14; V: TRBV28; CDR3: CASSPPTGQETQYF; DNA: TGTGCCAGCAGTCCCCCGACAGGACAAGAGACCCAGTACTTC
D: -; size: many; J: TRBJ1-1; length: 15; V: TRBV7-2; CDR3: CASSLIMGAGTEAFF; DNA: TGTGCCAGCAGCTTAATCATGGGGGCAGGCACTGAAGCTTTCTTT
D: -; size: many; J: TRBJ2-7; length: 12; V: TRBV20-1; CDR3: CSAATVSYEQYF; DNA: TGCAGTGCAGCGACAGTCTCCTACGAGCAGTACTTC
D: TRBD1; size: few; J: TRBJ1-4; length: 14; V: TRBV6-1; CDR3: CASSRQGANEKLFF; DNA: TGTGCCAGCAGCCGACAGGGGGCTAATGAAAAACTGTTTTTT
D: TRBD1; size: -; J: TRBJ1-5; length: 14; V: TRBV20-1; CDR3: CSARDGQGVQPQHF; DNA: TGCAGTGCTAGAGACGGACAGGGGGTTCAGCCCCAGCATTTT
D: -; size: -; J: TRBJ1-4; length: 13; V: TRBV20-1; CDR3: CSVRRGGEEKLFF; DNA: TGCAGTGTCCGACGTGGGGGTGAGGAAAAACTGTTTTTT
D: -; size: -; J: TRBJ2-5; length: 13; V: TRBV7-2; CDR3: CASSSGYKGTQYF; DNA: TGTGCCAGCAGCTCCGGGTACAAGGGGACCCAGTACTTC
D: TRBD1; size: few; J: TRBJ2-7; length: 13; V: TRBV4-3; CDR3: CASGGQGNGEQYF; DNA: TGCGCCAGCGGCGGACAGGGGAATGGCGAGCAGTACTTC
D: -; size: few; J: TRBJ1-5; length: 17; V: TRBV12-3/TRBV12-4; CDR3: CASSLSGGGGSNQPQHF; DNA: TGTGCCAGCAGTTTAAGTGGCGGGGGAGGTAGCAATCAGCCCCAGCATTTT